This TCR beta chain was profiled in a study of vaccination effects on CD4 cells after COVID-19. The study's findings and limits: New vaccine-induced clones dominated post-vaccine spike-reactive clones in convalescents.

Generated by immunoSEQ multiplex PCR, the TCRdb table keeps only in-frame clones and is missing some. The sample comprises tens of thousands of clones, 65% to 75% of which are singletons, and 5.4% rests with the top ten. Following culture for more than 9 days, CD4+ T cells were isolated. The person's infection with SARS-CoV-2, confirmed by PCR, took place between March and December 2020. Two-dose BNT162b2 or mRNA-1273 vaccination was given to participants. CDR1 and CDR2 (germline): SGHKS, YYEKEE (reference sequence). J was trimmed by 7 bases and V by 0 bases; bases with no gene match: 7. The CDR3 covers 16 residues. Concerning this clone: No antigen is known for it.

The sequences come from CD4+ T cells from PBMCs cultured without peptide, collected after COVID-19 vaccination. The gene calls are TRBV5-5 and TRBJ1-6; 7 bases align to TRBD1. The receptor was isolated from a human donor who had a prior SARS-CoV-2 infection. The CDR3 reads CASSLEQGQWNSPLHF. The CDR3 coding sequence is TGTGCCAGCAGCTTGGAGCAGGGACAGTGGAATTCACCCCTCCACTTT. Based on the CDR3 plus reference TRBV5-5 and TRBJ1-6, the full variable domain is DAGVTQSPTHLIKTRGQQVTLRCSPISGHKSVSWYQQVLGQGPQFIFQYYEKEERGRGNFPDRFSARQFPNYSSELNVNALLLGDSALYLCASSLEQGQWNSPLHFGNGTRLTVT.